This paragraph covers one T cell receptor (beta chain) sequence. The antigen remains unidentified. The CDR3 covers 15 residues. Germline V lookup: CDR1 MDHEN, CDR2 SYDVKM. Losses at the gene ends were 8 bases for V and 1 base for J; bases not matched to a gene: 9. TCRdb's table, derived via immunoSEQ multiplex PCR, lists solely in-frame clones and lacks some. The sample includes some 9,600 clones, 80% seen only once; the top ten take approximately 2.4%. This entry belongs to a study of regulatory dendritic cells for organ transplantation. CFSE-labeled sorted T cells met regulatory or mature dendritic cells for 4 to 6 days. Naive CD45RA+ and memory CD45RO+ CD4+ or CD8+ T cells were FACS-sorted.

The V call is TRBV28, the J call TRBJ1-2; 8 bases are a match to TRBD1. The sequence was obtained from a human donor in good health. The sequenced material came from memory CD4+ T cells from blood cultured with dendritic cells. Subset here: CD45RO+ memory T cells. The CDR3, as DNA: TGTGCCAGCCTCGATCCCAGGGGGCGTAACTATGGCTACACCTTC. It yields the protein CASLDPRGRNYGYTF.